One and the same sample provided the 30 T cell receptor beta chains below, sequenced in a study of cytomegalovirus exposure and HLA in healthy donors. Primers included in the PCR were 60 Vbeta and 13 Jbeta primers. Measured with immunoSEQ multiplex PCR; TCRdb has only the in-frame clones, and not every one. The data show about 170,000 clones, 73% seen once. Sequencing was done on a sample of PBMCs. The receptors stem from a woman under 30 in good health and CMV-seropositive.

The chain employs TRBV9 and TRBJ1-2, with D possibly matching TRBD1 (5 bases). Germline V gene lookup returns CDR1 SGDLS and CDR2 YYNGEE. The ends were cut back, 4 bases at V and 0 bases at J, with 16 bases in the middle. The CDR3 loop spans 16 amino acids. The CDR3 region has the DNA TGTGCCAGCAGCCAGTCGAACAGGTCCCCTAACTATGGCTACACCTTC. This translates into CASSQSNRSPNYGYTF.

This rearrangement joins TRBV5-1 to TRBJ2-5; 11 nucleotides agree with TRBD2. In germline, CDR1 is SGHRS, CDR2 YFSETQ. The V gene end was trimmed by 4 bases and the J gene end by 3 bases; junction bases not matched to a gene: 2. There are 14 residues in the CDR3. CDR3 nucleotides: TGCGCCAGCAGCATTAGCGGGGGGGAAGAGACCCAGTACTTC. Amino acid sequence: CASSISGGEETQYF.

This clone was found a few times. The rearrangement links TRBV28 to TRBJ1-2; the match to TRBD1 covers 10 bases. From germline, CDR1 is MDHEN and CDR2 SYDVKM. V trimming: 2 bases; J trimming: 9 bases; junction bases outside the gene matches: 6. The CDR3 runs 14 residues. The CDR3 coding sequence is TGTGCCAGCAGTTTAGAGGCGGGACAGGGGCGCTACACCTTC. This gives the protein CASSLEAGQGRYTF.

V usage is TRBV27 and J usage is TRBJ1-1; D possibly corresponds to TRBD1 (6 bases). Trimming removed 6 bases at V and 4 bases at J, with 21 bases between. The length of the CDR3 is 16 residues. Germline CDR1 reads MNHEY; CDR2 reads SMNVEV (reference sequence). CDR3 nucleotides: TGTGCCAGCAGGCGAGCCGGGACATACTTCGGCACTGAAGCTTTCTTT. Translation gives CASRRAGTYFGTEAFF.

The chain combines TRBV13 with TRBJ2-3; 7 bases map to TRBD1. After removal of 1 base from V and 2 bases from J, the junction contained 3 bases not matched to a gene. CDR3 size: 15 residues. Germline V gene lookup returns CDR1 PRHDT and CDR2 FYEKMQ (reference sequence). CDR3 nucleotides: TGTGCCAGCAGCTTAGTCGGACAGGCCACAGATACGCAGTATTTT. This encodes CASSLVGQATDTQYF.

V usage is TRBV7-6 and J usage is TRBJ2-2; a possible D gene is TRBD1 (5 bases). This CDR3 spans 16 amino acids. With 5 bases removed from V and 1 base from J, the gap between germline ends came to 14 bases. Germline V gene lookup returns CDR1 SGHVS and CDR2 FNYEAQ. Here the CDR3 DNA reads TGTGCCAGCAGCCATCCAGTGGGGCTGAACACCGGGGAGCTGTTTTTT. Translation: CASSHPVGLNTGELFF.

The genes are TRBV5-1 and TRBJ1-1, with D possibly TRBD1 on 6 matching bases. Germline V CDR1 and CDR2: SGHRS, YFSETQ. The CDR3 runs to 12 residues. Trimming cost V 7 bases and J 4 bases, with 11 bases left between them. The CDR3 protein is CASVTGTTEAFF. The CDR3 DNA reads TGCGCCAGCGTAACAGGGACCACTGAAGCTTTCTTT.

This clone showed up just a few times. CDR3 sequence reads: CASSQRGPYEQYF. The CDR3 DNA is TGTGCCAGCAGCCAAAGGGGGCCCTACGAGCAGTACTTC. V gene TRBV14 combines with J gene TRBJ2-5, with 7 bases lining up with TRBD1. The last part of the DNA fits TRBJ2-7 better; the J call may be wrong. The germline gives CDR1 SGHDN, CDR2 FVKESK. This CDR3 region has 13 residues.

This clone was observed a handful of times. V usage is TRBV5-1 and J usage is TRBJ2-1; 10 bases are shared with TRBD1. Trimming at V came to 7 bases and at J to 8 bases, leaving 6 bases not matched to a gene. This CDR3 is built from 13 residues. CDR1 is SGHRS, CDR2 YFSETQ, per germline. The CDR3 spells CASSKDRGDEQFF. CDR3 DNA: TGCGCCAGCTCAAAGGACAGGGGGGATGAGCAGTTCTTC.

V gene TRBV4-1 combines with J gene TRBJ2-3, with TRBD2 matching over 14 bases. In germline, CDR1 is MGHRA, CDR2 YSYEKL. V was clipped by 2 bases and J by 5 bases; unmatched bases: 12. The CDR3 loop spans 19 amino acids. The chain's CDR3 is CASSQPPGTSGGQKDTQYF. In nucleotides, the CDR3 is TGCGCCAGCAGCCAACCACCCGGGACTAGCGGGGGCCAGAAAGATACGCAGTATTTT.

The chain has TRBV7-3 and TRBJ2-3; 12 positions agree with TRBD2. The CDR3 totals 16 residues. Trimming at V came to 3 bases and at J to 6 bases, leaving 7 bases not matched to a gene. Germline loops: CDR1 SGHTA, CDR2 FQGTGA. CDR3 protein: CASSLTSGGLWDTQYF. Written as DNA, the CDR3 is TGTGCCAGCAGCTTGACTAGCGGGGGACTTTGGGATACGCAGTATTTT.

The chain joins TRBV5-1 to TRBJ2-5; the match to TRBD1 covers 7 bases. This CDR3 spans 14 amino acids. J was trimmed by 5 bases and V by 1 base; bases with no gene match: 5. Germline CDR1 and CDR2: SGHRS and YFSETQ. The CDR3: CASSLTGAAETQYF. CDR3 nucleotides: TGCGCCAGCAGCTTGACAGGGGCGGCGGAGACCCAGTACTTC.

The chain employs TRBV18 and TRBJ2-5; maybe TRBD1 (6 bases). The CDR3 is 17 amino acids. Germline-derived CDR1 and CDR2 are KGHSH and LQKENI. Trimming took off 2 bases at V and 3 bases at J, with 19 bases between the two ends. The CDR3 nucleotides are TGTGCCAGCTCACCAGCAGGGGAGAATAAACCTAAAGAGACCCAGTACTTC. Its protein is CASSPAGENKPKETQYF.

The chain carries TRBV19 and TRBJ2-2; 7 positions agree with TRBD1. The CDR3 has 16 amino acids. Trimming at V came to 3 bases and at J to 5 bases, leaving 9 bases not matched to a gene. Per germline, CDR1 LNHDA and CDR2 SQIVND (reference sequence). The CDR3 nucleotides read TGTGCCAGTAGTATTTGGTGGGACAGAGCAACCGGGGAGCTGTTTTTT. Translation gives CASSIWWDRATGELFF.

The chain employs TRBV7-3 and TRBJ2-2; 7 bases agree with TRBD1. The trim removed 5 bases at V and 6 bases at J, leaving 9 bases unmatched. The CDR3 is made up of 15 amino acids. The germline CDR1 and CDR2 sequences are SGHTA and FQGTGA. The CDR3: CASSVSEGAPGELFF. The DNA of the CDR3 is TGTGCCAGCAGCGTTAGCGAGGGGGCCCCCGGGGAGCTGTTTTTT.

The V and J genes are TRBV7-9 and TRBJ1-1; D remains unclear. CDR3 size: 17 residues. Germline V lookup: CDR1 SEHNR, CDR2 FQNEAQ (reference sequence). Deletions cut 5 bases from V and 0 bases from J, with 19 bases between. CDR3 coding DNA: TGTGCCAGCAGCCTCCTGAGACCGGTTACTATGAACACTGAAGCTTTCTTT. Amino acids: CASSLLRPVTMNTEAFF.

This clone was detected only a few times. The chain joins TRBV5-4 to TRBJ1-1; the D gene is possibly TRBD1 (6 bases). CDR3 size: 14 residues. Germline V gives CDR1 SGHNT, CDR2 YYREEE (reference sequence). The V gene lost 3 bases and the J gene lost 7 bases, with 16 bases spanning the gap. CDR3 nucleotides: TGTGCCAGCAGCTCCCCAGGGGCCAAAAGTGAAGCTTTCTTT. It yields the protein CASSSPGAKSEAFF.

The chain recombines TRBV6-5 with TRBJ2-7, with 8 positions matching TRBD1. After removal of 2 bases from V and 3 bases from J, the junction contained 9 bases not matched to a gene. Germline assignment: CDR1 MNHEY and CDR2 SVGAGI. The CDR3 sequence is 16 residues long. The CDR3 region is CASSYTSGQGGYEQYF. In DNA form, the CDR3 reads TGTGCCAGCAGTTACACCTCTGGACAGGGAGGCTACGAGCAGTACTTC.

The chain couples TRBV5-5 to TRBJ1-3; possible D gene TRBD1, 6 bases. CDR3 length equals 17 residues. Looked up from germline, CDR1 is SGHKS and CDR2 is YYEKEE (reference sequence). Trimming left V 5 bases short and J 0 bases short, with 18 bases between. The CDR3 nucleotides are TGTGCCAGCAGTTTACGCTCCGGGACAAGCTCTGGAAACACCATATATTTT. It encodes CASSLRSGTSSGNTIYF.

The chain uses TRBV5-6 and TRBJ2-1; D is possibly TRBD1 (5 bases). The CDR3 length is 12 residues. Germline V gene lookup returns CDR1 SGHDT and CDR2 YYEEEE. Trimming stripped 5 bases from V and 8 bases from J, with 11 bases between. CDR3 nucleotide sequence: TGTGCCAGCAGTCAGGGAACTGATGAGCAGTTCTTC. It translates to CASSQGTDEQFF.

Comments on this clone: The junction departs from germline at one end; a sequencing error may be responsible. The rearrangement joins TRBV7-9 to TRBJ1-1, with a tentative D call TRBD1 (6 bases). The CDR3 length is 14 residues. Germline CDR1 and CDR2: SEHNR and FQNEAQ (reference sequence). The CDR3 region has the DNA TGTTCCAGCAGCCTCCCGACAGGGAACACTGAAGCTTTCTTT. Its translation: CSSSLPTGNTEAFF.

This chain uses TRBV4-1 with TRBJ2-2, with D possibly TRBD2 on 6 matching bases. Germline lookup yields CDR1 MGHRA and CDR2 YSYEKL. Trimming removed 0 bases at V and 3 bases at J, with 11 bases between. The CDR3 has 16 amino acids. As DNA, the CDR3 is TGCGCCAGCAGCCAAGATTCAGGAGGGTACACCGGGGAGCTGTTTTTT. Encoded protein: CASSQDSGGYTGELFF.

Here the CDR3 reads CASSYDRVTNYGYTF. In DNA form, the CDR3 reads TGCGCCAGCAGCTATGACAGGGTGACTAACTATGGCTACACCTTC. V and J are TRBV5-1 and TRBJ1-2; TRBD1 aligns across 7 bases. V lost 3 bases, J lost 0 bases, and 5 bases stayed unmatched. The CDR3 is 15 residues long. Per germline, CDR1 SGHRS and CDR2 YFSETQ.

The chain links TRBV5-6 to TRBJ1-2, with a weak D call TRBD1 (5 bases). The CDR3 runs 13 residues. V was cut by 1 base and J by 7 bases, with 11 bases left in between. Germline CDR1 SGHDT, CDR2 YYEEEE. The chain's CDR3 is CASSLTGGGGYTF. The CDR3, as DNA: TGTGCCAGCAGCTTGACGGGGGGAGGTGGCTACACCTTC.

CDR3 loop: CASSERTGLYEQYF. CDR3 bases: TGTGCCAGCAGTGAACGGACAGGGTTATACGAGCAGTACTTC. The J gene is TRBJ2-7, the V gene TRBV6-1; TRBD1 matches 8 bases. V shed 2 bases, J shed 4 bases, and the junction held 4 bases outside the gene matches. The CDR3 sequence is 14 residues long. Germline CDR1 is MNHNS and CDR2 is SASEGT.

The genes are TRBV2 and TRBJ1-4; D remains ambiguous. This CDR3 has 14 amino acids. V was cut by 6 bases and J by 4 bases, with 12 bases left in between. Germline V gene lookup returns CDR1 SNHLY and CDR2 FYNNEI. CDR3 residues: CASSPGPYNEKLFF. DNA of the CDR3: TGTGCCAGCAGCCCGGGTCCATATAATGAAAAACTGTTTTTT.

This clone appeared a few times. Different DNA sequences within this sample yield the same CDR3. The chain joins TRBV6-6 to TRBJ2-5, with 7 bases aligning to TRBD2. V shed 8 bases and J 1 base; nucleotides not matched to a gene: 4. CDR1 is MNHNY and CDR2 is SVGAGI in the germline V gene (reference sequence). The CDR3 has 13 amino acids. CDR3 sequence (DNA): TGTGCCAGCCGGGTAGCGGGCCAAGAGACCCAGTACTTC. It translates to CASRVAGQETQYF.

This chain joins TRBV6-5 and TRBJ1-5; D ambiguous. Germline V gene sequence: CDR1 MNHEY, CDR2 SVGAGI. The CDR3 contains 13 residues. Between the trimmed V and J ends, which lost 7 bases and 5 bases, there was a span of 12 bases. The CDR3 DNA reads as TGTGCCAGCACCCTAAGTGCGGATCAGCCCCAGCATTTT. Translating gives CASTLSADQPQHF.

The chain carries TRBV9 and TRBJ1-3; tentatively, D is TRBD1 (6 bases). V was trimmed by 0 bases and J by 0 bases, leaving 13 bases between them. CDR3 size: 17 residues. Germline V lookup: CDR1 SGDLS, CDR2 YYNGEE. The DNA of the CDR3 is TGTGCCAGCAGCGTAGTAGGGACACCGAGCTCTGGAAACACCATATATTTT. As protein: CASSVVGTPSSGNTIYF.

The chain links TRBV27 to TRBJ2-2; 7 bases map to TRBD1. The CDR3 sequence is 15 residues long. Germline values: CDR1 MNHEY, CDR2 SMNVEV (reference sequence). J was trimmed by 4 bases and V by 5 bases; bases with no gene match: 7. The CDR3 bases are TGTGCCAGCAGTCCCGACAGGGCTCCCACCGGGGAGCTGTTTTTT. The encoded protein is CASSPDRAPTGELFF.